These 11 T cell receptor beta chains came from one sample sequenced in a study of human T cells and chemical hapten exposure. Time point denoted: patch test 3, about 24 weeks after DPC sensitization. Treatment here: therapeutic diphenylcyclopropenone sensitization with weekly scalp DPC. MiXCR was run by TCRdb on the RACE reads, yielding one entry per CDR3 protein. This table holds 150,000 to 200,000 distinct CDR3 sequences, approximately 30% found once. The sample consisted of whole blood, taken in connection with sensitization to the hapten diphenylcyclopropenone (DPC). These receptors originate from a young woman with alopecia areata. Some clones in this sample may be carry-over from other donors' samples.

This clonotype was seen just once. V and J are TRBV4-3 and TRBJ2-1; 10 nucleotides agree with TRBD2. CDR3 length equals 14 residues. Trimming cost V 3 bases and J 7 bases; bases outside gene matches: 3. The V gene's germline CDR1 is LGHNA and CDR2 YSLEER. The CDR3 here is CASSHLAGGNEQFF. CDR3 DNA sequence: TGCGCCAGCAGCCATTTAGCGGGGGGAAATGAGCAGTTCTTC.

This clonotype has more than one count but fewer than ten. The chain carries TRBV4-2 and TRBJ2-7; 10 bases map to TRBD2. With 1 base clipped from V and 6 bases from J, the junction kept 12 bases outside the gene matches. This CDR3 region has 17 residues. CDR1 is LGHNA and CDR2 is YNFKEQ in the germline V gene. This chain's CDR3 is CASSQVVRSGRASEQYF. CDR3 DNA sequence: TGTGCCAGCAGCCAAGTGGTACGGAGCGGGAGGGCCTCCGAGCAGTACTTC.

This clonotype was seen at least ten times. The CDR3 loop is CSARTSGYNEQFF. Written as DNA, the CDR3 is TGCAGTGCTAGGACTAGCGGGTATAATGAGCAGTTCTTC. The rearrangement uses TRBV20-1 and TRBJ2-1; TRBD2 aligns across 10 bases. V lost 3 bases and J lost 7; bases outside the gene matches: 3. This CDR3 comprises 13 residues. Germline V gene sequence: CDR1 DFQATT, CDR2 SNEGSKA (reference sequence).

The chain joins TRBV5-1 to TRBJ2-2; D unclear. The CDR3 has 14 residues. Per germline, CDR1 SGHRS and CDR2 YFSETQ. Trimming left V 5 bases short and J 1 base short, with 9 bases between. The CDR3 sequence: CASSRKGNTGELFF. In DNA form, the CDR3 reads TGCGCCAGCAGTAGGAAGGGGAACACCGGGGAGCTGTTTTTT.

In its sample, this clonotype was seen a few times. J is TRBJ2-5 and V is TRBV5-1, with D perhaps TRBD1 (6 bases). Germline CDR1 SGHRS, CDR2 YFSETQ. V lost 6 bases and J 5 bases, leaving 14 bases between the germline ends. The CDR3 loop spans 13 amino acids. The CDR3 bases are TGCGCCAGCACGCTAGGGGGAGAGGAGACCCAGTACTTC. It translates to CASTLGGEETQYF.

This clonotype has only one observation. CDR3 sequence (DNA): TGTGCCAGCACCTGGGGGACTTCCGCTGAAGCTTTCTTT. It yields the protein CASTWGTSAEAFF. The rearrangement uses TRBV27 and TRBJ1-1; a possible D gene is TRBD1 (5 bases). The CDR3 is 13 residues long. The V end lost 7 bases, the J end lost 6 bases, and 15 bases lay between the germline ends. Germline V gene lookup returns CDR1 MNHEY and CDR2 SMNVEV (reference sequence).

This rearrangement joins TRBV4-3 to TRBJ2-7, with D hard to call. The germline CDR1 and CDR2 sequences are LGHNA and YSLEER. The germline V and J ends were trimmed by 3 bases and 2 bases, with 8 bases remaining between them. The CDR3 is 13 amino acids. The CDR3: CASSQGRAYEQYF. The CDR3 DNA reads TGCGCCAGCAGCCAGGGCCGAGCCTACGAGCAGTACTTC.

This chain connects TRBV30 to TRBJ1-2; D is undetermined. The CDR3 runs to 13 residues. Trimming pared 1 base from V and 8 bases from J, leaving 14 bases between. Germline V gene lookup returns CDR1 GTSNPN and CDR2 SVGIG (reference sequence). The CDR3 DNA is TGTGCCTGGAGTGGCCCCCCGGCGAGAGGCTACACCTTC. Translated, it gives CAWSGPPARGYTF.

This clonotype was counted a few times. V is TRBV7-8 and J is TRBJ1-1; D possibly corresponds to TRBD1 (5 bases). Germline CDR1 and CDR2: SGHVS and FQNEAQ. Trimming shortened V by 1 base and J by 0 bases, and 15 bases separated the two germline ends. This CDR3 comprises 17 residues. CDR3 sequence reads: CASSLVGRGNMNTEAFF. CDR3 in DNA: TGTGCCAGCAGCTTAGTAGGTAGGGGCAATATGAACACTGAAGCTTTCTTT.

This clonotype was recorded a few times. The J gene is TRBJ2-3, the V gene TRBV5-1; TRBD1 aligns across 10 bases. Germline-derived CDR1 and CDR2 are SGHRS and YFSETQ. The CDR3 has 15 amino acids. After removal of 2 bases from V and 8 bases from J, the junction contained 8 bases not matched to a gene. CDR3 in amino acids: CASSFRGQGDGTQYF. The CDR3 DNA follows: TGCGCCAGCAGCTTCAGAGGACAGGGGGACGGTACGCAGTATTTT. The whole variable domain, filled in from reference TRBV5-1 and TRBJ2-3, reads KAGVTQTPRYLIKTRGQQVTLSCSPISGHRSVSWYQQTPGQGLQFLFEYFSETQRNKGNFPGRFSGRQFSNSRSEMNVSTLELGDSALYLCASSFRGQGDGTQYFGPGTRLTVL.

The genes are TRBV27 and TRBJ2-3, with 8 nucleotides matching TRBD2. CDR3 length: 16 amino acids. Germline-derived CDR1 and CDR2 are MNHEY and SMNVEV (reference sequence). Trimming removed 4 bases from V and 5 bases from J; junction bases left unmatched: 11. The CDR3 region is CASSSKGAGVGDTQYF. CDR3 in DNA: TGTGCCAGCAGTTCCAAGGGAGCGGGAGTGGGAGATACGCAGTATTTT.